These 21 T cell receptor beta chains came from one sample sequenced in a study of T cell changes during pregnancy in multiple sclerosis (dated by TCRdb to the late 2010s). Library creation used the immunoSEQ multiplex PCR assay. What TCRdb holds here is the immuneACCESS table cut down to in-frame rearrangements. Part of the clones is not present; checked against another copy, under half of the missing clones reflect an unresolved V gene, and the others are unexplained. This sample is represented by some 67,000 clones; 80% to 95% of them were singletons. The ten largest clones add up to roughly 2% of the sample. The source was peripheral blood, collected in the first trimester of pregnancy. These receptors were obtained from a female donor with multiple sclerosis, enrolled in a pregnancy study.

V gene TRBV5-1 combines with J gene TRBJ1-1; 7 nucleotides agree with TRBD1. CDR1 SGHRS and CDR2 YFSETQ come from the germline V gene. V lost 5 bases to trimming and J lost 3 bases; unmatched junction nucleotides: 16. The CDR3 is made up of 17 amino acids. This CDR3 reads CASSPNPGGSGYTEAFF. The CDR3 DNA follows: TGCGCCAGCAGTCCTAATCCAGGGGGATCGGGCTACACTGAAGCTTTCTTT.

The J gene is TRBJ1-2, the V gene TRBV19; D is ambiguous. In germline, CDR1 is LNHDA, CDR2 SQIVND (reference sequence). CDR3 size: 13 residues. The V and J ends lost 0 bases and 5 bases respectively, with 7 bases between them. Here the CDR3 reads CASSIDAWYGYTF. The CDR3 DNA follows: TGTGCCAGTAGTATAGATGCGTGGTATGGCTACACCTTC.

This clone came up once. The V call is TRBV5-4, the J call TRBJ1-2; a weak D match, TRBD1 (5 bases). This CDR3 region has 12 residues. V shed 4 bases and J shed 4 bases, with 8 bases lying between them. Germline CDR1 is SGHNT and CDR2 is YYREEE (reference sequence). The CDR3 sequence is CASSPGAYGYTF. CDR3 coding DNA: TGTGCCAGCAGCCCTGGGGCCTATGGCTACACCTTC.

CDR3 residues: CASSSRGDMNTEAFF. CDR3 coding DNA: TGTGCCAGCTCATCCAGGGGGGACATGAACACTGAAGCTTTCTTT. The J gene is TRBJ1-1, the V gene TRBV18; 7 bases match TRBD1. Germline V gives CDR1 KGHSH, CDR2 LQKENI. Germline trimming cut 5 bases from V and 0 bases from J; bases unmatched to any gene: 6. The CDR3 is made up of 15 amino acids. The variable domain in full, with the rest retrieved from reference TRBV18 and TRBJ1-1, is NAGVMQNPRHLVRRRGQEARLRCSPMKGHSHVYWYRQLPEEGLKFMVYLQKENIIDESGMPKERFSAEFPKEGPSILRIQQVVRGDSAAYFCASSSRGDMNTEAFFGQGTRLTVV.

The chain joins TRBV6-1 to TRBJ1-5, with 7 nucleotides matching TRBD1. This CDR3 has 12 amino acids. The trim removed 5 bases at V and 7 bases at J, leaving 2 bases unmatched. Germline loops: CDR1 MNHNS, CDR2 SASEGT. DNA for the CDR3: TGTGCCAGCAGTACACAGGGGCAGCCCCAGCATTTT. Its protein product is CASSTQGQPQHF.

This rearrangement joins TRBV9 to TRBJ2-3; 7 nucleotides agree with TRBD2. J gave up 0 bases and V 4 bases, and 5 bases lay outside the gene matches. The CDR3 is made up of 15 amino acids. Germline V lookup: CDR1 SGDLS, CDR2 YYNGEE. CDR3 protein: CASSLSGTSTDTQYF. In DNA form, the CDR3 reads TGTGCCAGCAGCTTAAGCGGGACTAGCACAGATACGCAGTATTTT.

This clone showed up just once. The chain couples TRBV2 to TRBJ2-2; 13 positions agree with TRBD2. The germline V gene encodes CDR1 SNHLY and CDR2 FYNNEI. The CDR3 spans 17 residues. The V gene end was trimmed by 8 bases and the J gene end by 1 base; junction bases not matched to a gene: 7. CDR3 coding DNA: TGTGCCAGCGACGGACTAGCGGGGGCCCAGAACACCGGGGAGCTGTTTTTT. It codes for CASDGLAGAQNTGELFF.

The chain carries TRBV14 and TRBJ2-1, with TRBD2 identical over 13 bases. The germline gives CDR1 SGHDN, CDR2 FVKESK. The CDR3 extends over 16 amino acids. With V trimmed by 1 base and J by 11 bases, 8 bases remained unmatched. In nucleotides, the CDR3 is TGTGCCAGCAGCCAAGCCCACGGACTAGCGGGAGAGAAGCAGTTCTTC. Protein sequence: CASSQAHGLAGEKQFF.

This chain uses TRBV30 with TRBJ1-4; 7 bases line up with TRBD1. V was clipped by 3 bases and J by 3 bases; unmatched bases: 10. This CDR3 comprises 16 residues. Germline lookup yields CDR1 GTSNPN and CDR2 SVGIG (reference sequence). The CDR3 DNA follows: TGTGCCTGGAGATTGGGTGGAGGGGGCGCTAATGAAAAACTGTTTTTT. It is translated as CAWRLGGGGANEKLFF.

The chain combines TRBV30 with TRBJ1-2; D gene unclear. The CDR3 runs to 13 residues. Germline CDR1 GTSNPN, CDR2 SVGIG (reference sequence). Trimming cost V 0 bases and J 8 bases, with 13 bases left between them. The CDR3 reads CAWSVSEGGGYTF. The CDR3 DNA reads as TGTGCCTGGAGTGTATCGGAGGGCGGAGGCTACACCTTC.

The chain carries TRBV29-1 and TRBJ2-1, with a weak D call TRBD2 (6 bases). Germline loops: CDR1 SQVTM, CDR2 ANQGSEA. This CDR3 spans 13 amino acids. Trimming removed 7 bases from V and 7 bases from J, with 17 bases in between. This chain's CDR3 is CSANPGRLNEQFF. The DNA of the CDR3 is TGCAGCGCCAATCCTGGGAGGTTGAATGAGCAGTTCTTC.

The chain employs TRBV7-6 and TRBJ2-1, with a weak D call TRBD1 (6 bases). Trimming cost V 1 base and J 1 base, with 11 bases left between them. The germline V gene encodes CDR1 SGHVS and CDR2 FNYEAQ. This CDR3 is built from 16 residues. The CDR3 sequence: CASSLVGRGSYNEQFF. Written as DNA, the CDR3 is TGTGCCAGCAGCTTAGTGGGCAGGGGTTCCTACAATGAGCAGTTCTTC.

The rearrangement links TRBV6-5 to TRBJ1-5, with TRBD1 matching 12 bases. CDR3 length equals 15 residues. Looked up from germline, CDR1 is MNHEY and CDR2 is SVGAGI. V trimming: 0 bases; J trimming: 7 bases; junction bases outside the gene matches: 1. CDR3 residues: CASSYSGTGGQPQHF. The CDR3, as DNA: TGTGCCAGCAGTTACTCGGGGACAGGGGGCCAGCCCCAGCATTTT.

The rearrangement joins TRBV5-5 to TRBJ2-3; 8 bases match TRBD2. Germline CDR1 SGHKS, CDR2 YYEKEE (reference sequence). The ends lost 1 base at V and 4 bases at J; junction bases unmatched: 2. The CDR3 length is 14 residues. CDR3 nucleotide sequence: TGTGCCAGCAGCTTGCAAGCGGGGGCAGATACGCAGTATTTT. Translation gives CASSLQAGADTQYF.

The chain is built from TRBV2 and TRBJ2-7, with D perhaps matching TRBD2 (5 bases). From germline, CDR1 is SNHLY and CDR2 FYNNEI. The CDR3 runs to 14 residues. Trimming took off 1 base at V and 6 bases at J, with 13 bases between the two ends. The CDR3 loop is CASSEVRGFPEQYF. The CDR3 DNA reads TGTGCCAGCAGTGAAGTAAGAGGGTTCCCCGAGCAGTACTTC.

The chain recombines TRBV6-5 with TRBJ2-7, with D maybe TRBD2 (5 bases). V lost 8 bases and J lost 5, with 10 bases in between. The length of the CDR3 is 11 residues. CDR1 is MNHEY and CDR2 is SVGAGI in the germline V gene. The CDR3 region is CASSRAHEQYF. As DNA, the CDR3 is TGTGCCAGCTCGAGGGCCCACGAGCAGTACTTC.

The chain combines TRBV5-1 with TRBJ1-1; maybe TRBD1 (6 bases). V was trimmed by 3 bases and J by 0 bases, leaving 18 bases between them. This CDR3 spans 17 amino acids. CDR1 SGHRS and CDR2 YFSETQ come from the germline V gene. The DNA of the CDR3 is TGCGCCAGCAGCTCAATCCCTCCGGGACAATTGAACACTGAAGCTTTCTTT. Translation gives CASSSIPPGQLNTEAFF.

The V gene is TRBV2, the J gene TRBJ1-4; 7 bases align to TRBD1. Germline V gives CDR1 SNHLY, CDR2 FYNNEI. There are 15 residues in the CDR3. Trimming cost V 5 bases and J 0 bases; bases outside gene matches: 3. CDR3 region: CASSRDSSTNEKLFF. CDR3 DNA: TGTGCCAGCAGTCGGGACAGCTCAACTAATGAAAAACTGTTTTTT.

Comment on this clone: Other DNA sequences in the sample encode the same CDR3. This chain uses TRBV7-9 with TRBJ1-1, with D tentatively TRBD1 (6 bases). V was shortened by 5 bases and J by 3 bases, with 10 bases between the two germline ends. CDR3 length: 13 residues. CDR1 is SEHNR and CDR2 is FQNEAQ in the germline V gene (reference sequence). The CDR3 loop reads CASSLNRDTEAFF. In DNA, the CDR3 is TGTGCCAGCAGCCTGAACAGGGACACTGAAGCTTTCTTT.

V gene TRBV2 combines with J gene TRBJ2-5; 11 bases match TRBD2. The CDR3 extends over 16 amino acids. The ends lost 2 bases at V and 1 base at J; junction bases unmatched: 3. Germline V gives CDR1 SNHLY, CDR2 FYNNEI. CDR3 bases: TGTGCCAGCAGTGAACTAGCGGGGGGCCTCCAAGAGACCCAGTACTTC. Its protein product is CASSELAGGLQETQYF.

V and J are TRBV5-8 and TRBJ1-5, with 8 bases that match TRBD1. Germline V gene lookup returns CDR1 SGHTS and CDR2 YDEGEE. V gave up 0 bases and J gave up 6 bases; unmatched junction bases: 5. This CDR3 region has 15 residues. CDR3 sequence reads: CASSLAGQGRQPQHF. CDR3 nucleotides: TGTGCCAGCAGCTTGGCTGGACAGGGTCGTCAGCCCCAGCATTTT.